The rows below give T cell receptor beta chains drawn from one sample of a study of blood T cell repertoires in COVID-19. The table came from immunoSEQ multiplex PCR; TCRdb's copy has only in-frame clones and leaves some out. The sample has more than 14,000 clones, around 87% seen once; the top ten hold approximately 15%. What was sequenced was peripheral blood. These receptors came from a human donor in a cohort sampled during active COVID-19. Both conserved end residues are part of each CDR3. Each record gives: J gene, CDR3 length, D gene, V gene, clone size, CDR3 DNA, CDR3 protein. A D gene is named only where the DNA matches it firmly. Clone size appears in some rows only: once, few, many, or a class for an expanded clone.

TRBJ1-3	14	-	TRBV6-5	-	TGTGCCAGCAGCGAGGTTCAAAGTGGAAACACCATATATTTT	CASSEVQSGNTIYF
TRBJ1-1	14	-	TRBV11-2	few	TGTGCCAGCAGCCCACTGGGGGGGGCGACTGAAGCTTTCTTT	CASSPLGGATEAFF
TRBJ2-5	15	TRBD2	TRBV3-1/TRBV3-2	-	TGTGCCAGCAGCGCTAGCGGGGCCCCGCGGGAGACCCAGTACTTC	CASSASGAPRETQYF
TRBJ2-3	16	TRBD2	TRBV18	-	TGTGCCAGCTCACTTCTTAGCGGGGGGGCCGAAGATACGCAGTATTTT	CASSLLSGGAEDTQYF
TRBJ1-4	13	-	TRBV10-3	-	TGTGCCATCAGTAAGGGGTCTAATGAAAAACTGTTTTTT	CAISKGSNEKLFF
TRBJ2-3	15	-	TRBV5-1	-	TGCGCCACCAGCAACTCGGGGACTCACACAGATACGCAGTATTTT	CATSNSGTHTDTQYF
TRBJ1-5	12	-	TRBV3-1/TRBV3-2	-	TGTGCCAGCAGCCAAGTCGGACAACCCCAGCATTTT	CASSQVGQPQHF
TRBJ2-3	15	-	TRBV9	once	TGTGCCAGCAGCGTTAACAGGGTTAGCACAGATACGCAGTATTTT	CASSVNRVSTDTQYF
TRBJ1-1	15	TRBD1	TRBV4-3	-	TGCGCCAGCAGCCAGGGACAGGGGCGAGGCACTGAAGCTTTCTTT	CASSQGQGRGTEAFF
TRBJ2-5	14	TRBD1	TRBV7-2	-	TGTGCCAGCAGCTTTGGGACAGGGGGAGAGACCCAGTACTTC	CASSFGTGGETQYF
TRBJ2-2	15	TRBD2	TRBV9	-	TGTGCCAGCAGCCCAGATGGGGGGGGGTACATGGAGCTGTTTTTT	CASSPDGGGYMELFF
TRBJ2-3	13	-	TRBV5-1	-	TGCGCCAGCAGCTTGAGCCCCACAGATACGCAGTATTTT	CASSLSPTDTQYF
TRBJ1-6	14	-	TRBV15	-	TGTGCCACCAGCAGAGTACAGGGCTCTTCACCCCTCCACTTT	CATSRVQGSSPLHF
TRBJ2-2	15	TRBD2	TRBV7-9	-	TGTGCCAGCAGCCACCAGCGGGGGGGCATCGGGGAGCTGTTTTTT	CASSHQRGGIGELFF
TRBJ1-1	15	-	TRBV18	-	TGTGCCAGCTCACCCGAAGGGGGTTTTGGCACTGAAGCTTTCTTT	CASSPEGGFGTEAFF
TRBJ1-4	14	-	TRBV5-1	-	TGCGCCAGCAGCTTGGGAGTCGGCGGTGAAAAACTGTTTTTT	CASSLGVGGEKLFF
TRBJ1-2	15	TRBD1	TRBV5-1	-	TGCGCCAGCAGCTCTACCGGACAGGTGGACTATGGCTACACCTTC	CASSSTGQVDYGYTF
TRBJ1-6	13	-	TRBV25-1	-	TGTGCCAGCAGTCAGGGATCGAATTCACCCCTCCACTTT	CASSQGSNSPLHF
TRBJ1-4	13	-	TRBV6-2/TRBV6-3	few	TGTGCCAGCAGTTACAAATCGTATGAAAAACTGTTTTTT	CASSYKSYEKLFF
TRBJ1-2	14	-	TRBV5-1	once	TGCGCCAGCAGCCCCCCGGGGGGCGGCTATGGCTACACCTTC	CASSPPGGGYGYTF
TRBJ2-2	14	-	TRBV3-1/TRBV3-2	-	TGTGCCAGCAGGTTGACCGCGGACACCGGGGAGCTGTTTTTT	CASRLTADTGELFF
TRBJ2-2	17	TRBD2	TRBV9	-	TGTGCCAGCAGCCCCCGGGGAAGCGGGACGAACACCGGGGAGCTGTTTTTT	CASSPRGSGTNTGELFF